These 4 T cell receptor beta chains originate from one sample sequenced in a study of beta chain features in type 1 diabetes. Every isolated RNA sample was fully reverse transcribed, so sequencing captured expressed TCRB transcripts. Sequenced by immunoSEQ multiplex PCR; TCRdb stores in-frame clones only, minus some. This sample has 620,000 or so clones, with 15% to 17% found just once. The sequencing input was naive CD4+ T cells from blood. The receptors come from a young man in good health.

This clone was seen more than once but under ten times. The chain recombines TRBV6-5 with TRBJ2-7, with D unresolved. The germline CDR1 and CDR2 sequences are MNHEY and SVGAGI. The V end was cut by 6 bases, the J end by 2 bases, with 8 bases between. CDR3 length: 12 amino acids. CDR3 sequence: CASSLNTYEQYF. The CDR3 DNA is TGTGCCAGCAGCTTAAACACCTACGAGCAGTACTTC.

The chain recombines TRBV29-1 with TRBJ2-1; D unresolved. V lost 4 bases, J lost 0 bases, and 16 bases lay in between. The CDR3 runs 16 residues. Germline V gene lookup returns CDR1 SQVTM and CDR2 ANQGSEA. The CDR3 DNA reads TGCAGCGTTGCACCGCGGCCACCGAGCTCCTACAATGAGCAGTTCTTC. It yields the protein CSVAPRPPSSYNEQFF.

The gene calls are TRBV5-1 and TRBJ2-5; D is perhaps TRBD1 or TRBD2 (5 bases each). CDR1 SGHRS and CDR2 YFSETQ come from the germline V gene. Deletions cut 0 bases from V and 9 bases from J, with 15 bases between. The CDR3 is 14 residues long. The CDR3 loop reads CASSLGDGPRSQYF. DNA of the CDR3: TGCGCCAGCAGCTTGGGGGACGGGCCGCGGTCCCAGTACTTC.

This clone was observed a few times. V is TRBV28 and J is TRBJ2-7; D is ambiguous. Germline CDR1 MDHEN, CDR2 SYDVKM. There are 15 residues in the CDR3. The V end lost 2 bases, the J end lost 0 bases, and 11 bases lay between the germline ends. The CDR3 DNA reads as TGTGCCAGCAGTTTAGTTCGGCCAAGCTCCTACGAGCAGTACTTC. Amino acids: CASSLVRPSSYEQYF.